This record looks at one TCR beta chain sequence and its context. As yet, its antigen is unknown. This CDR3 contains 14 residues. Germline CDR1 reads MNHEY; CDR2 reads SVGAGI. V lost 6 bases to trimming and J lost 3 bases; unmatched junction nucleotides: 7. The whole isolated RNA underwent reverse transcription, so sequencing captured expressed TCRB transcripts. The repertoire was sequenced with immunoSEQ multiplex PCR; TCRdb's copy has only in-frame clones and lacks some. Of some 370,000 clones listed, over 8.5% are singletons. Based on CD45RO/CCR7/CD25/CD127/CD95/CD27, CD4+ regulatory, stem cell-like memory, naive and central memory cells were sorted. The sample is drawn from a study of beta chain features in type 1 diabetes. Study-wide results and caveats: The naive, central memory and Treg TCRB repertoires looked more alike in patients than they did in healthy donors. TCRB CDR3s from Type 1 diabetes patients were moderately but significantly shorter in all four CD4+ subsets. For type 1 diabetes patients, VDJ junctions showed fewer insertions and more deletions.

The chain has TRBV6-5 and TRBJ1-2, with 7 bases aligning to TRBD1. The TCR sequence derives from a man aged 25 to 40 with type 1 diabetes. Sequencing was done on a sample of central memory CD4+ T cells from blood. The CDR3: CASRLGQRDYGYTF. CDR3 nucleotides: TGTGCCAGCAGGTTGGGACAGAGGGACTATGGCTACACCTTC.